This T cell receptor beta chain was sequenced in a study of OX40 agonist ivuxolimab in advanced cancers. General study findings and limits: Certain nonresponders additionally had low normalized T-cell clonal expansion.

Regarding this clone: Its antigen remains unidentified.

V dropped 4 bases and J dropped 0 bases, with 9 bases sitting between them. Germline V gene lookup returns CDR1 SGHTS and CDR2 YDEGEE. The CDR3 spans 14 residues. TCRdb's copy holds only in-frame clones and misses some; the assay was immunoSEQ multiplex PCR. The sample consists of 99,000 or so clones, about 91% of them appearing once. The source is an adult with an advanced solid tumor such as melanoma, head and neck, liver or kidney cancer. Sequencing used CD4+ or CD8+ T cells sorted from blood, obtained in a trial of the OX40 agonist ivuxolimab. V usage is TRBV5-8 and J usage is TRBJ2-3; TRBD2 is a possible D gene (6 bases). The DNA for the CDR3 is TGTGCCAGCAGCGCAGGGACTAGCACAGATACGCAGTATTTT. Its translation: CASSAGTSTDTQYF.